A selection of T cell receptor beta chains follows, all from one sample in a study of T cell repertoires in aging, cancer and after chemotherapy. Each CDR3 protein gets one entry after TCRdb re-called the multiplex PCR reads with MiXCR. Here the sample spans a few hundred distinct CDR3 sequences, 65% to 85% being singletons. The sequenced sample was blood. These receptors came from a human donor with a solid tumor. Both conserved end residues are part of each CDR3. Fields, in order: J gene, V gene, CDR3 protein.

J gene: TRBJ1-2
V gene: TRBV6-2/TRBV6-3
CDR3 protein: CASSPDGPSSGGYTF

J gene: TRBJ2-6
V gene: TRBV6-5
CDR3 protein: CASSIAGASSGANVLTF

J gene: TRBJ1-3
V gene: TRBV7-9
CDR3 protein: CASSLATSSSGNTIYF

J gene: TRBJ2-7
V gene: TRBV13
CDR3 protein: CASSPSPDYEQYF

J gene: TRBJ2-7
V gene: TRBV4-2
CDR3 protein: CASSQGGLGEQYF

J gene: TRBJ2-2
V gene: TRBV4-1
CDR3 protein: CASSQGQGAGTGELFF

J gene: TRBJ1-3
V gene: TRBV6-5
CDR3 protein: CASSPGQVLGSGNTIYF

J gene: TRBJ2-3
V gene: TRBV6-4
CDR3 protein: CASSEGSSSDTQYF

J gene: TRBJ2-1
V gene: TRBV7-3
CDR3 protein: CASSLNGGRAAEQFF

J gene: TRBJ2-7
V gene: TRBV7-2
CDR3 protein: CASSLQTSGVYEQYF

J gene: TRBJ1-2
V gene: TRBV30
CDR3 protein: CAWRRDRSAGGYTF

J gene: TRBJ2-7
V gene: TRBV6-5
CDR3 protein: CASSYSKQGVYEQYF

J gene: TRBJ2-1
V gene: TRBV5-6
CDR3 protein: CASSLDGFERGGYNEQFF

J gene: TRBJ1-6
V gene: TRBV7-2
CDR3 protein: CASSPRGQGESPLHF

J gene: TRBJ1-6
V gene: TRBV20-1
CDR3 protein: CSARDGVEGRALHF

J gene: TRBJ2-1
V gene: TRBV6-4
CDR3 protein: CASSGASFGEQFF

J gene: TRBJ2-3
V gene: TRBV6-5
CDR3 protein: CASSPFLETGTDTQYF

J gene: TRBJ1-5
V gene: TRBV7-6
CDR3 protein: CASSLAEDQPQHF

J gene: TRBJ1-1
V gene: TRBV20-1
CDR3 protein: CSALLRPLNTEAFF

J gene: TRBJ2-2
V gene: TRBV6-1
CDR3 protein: CASSAGLVNTGELFF

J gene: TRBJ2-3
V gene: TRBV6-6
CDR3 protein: CASSYWPSGASTDTQYF

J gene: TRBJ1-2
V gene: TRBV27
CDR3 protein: CASSLLGTKEGWKGYTF

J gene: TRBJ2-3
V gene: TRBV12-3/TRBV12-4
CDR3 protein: CASRRDSTDTQYF

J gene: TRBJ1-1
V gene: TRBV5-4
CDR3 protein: CASSFGGSTNTEAFF

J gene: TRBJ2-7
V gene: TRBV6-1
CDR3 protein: CAIRQGQGGYEQYF

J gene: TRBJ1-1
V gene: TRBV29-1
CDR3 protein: CSVGEGLKAFF

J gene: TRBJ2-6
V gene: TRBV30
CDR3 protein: CARTGSSGANVLTF

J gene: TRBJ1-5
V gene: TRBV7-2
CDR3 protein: CASSLVTDSNQPQHF

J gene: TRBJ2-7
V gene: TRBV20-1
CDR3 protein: CSARQEYSYEQYF

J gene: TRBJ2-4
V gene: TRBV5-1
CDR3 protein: CASRWTGAPKNIQYF

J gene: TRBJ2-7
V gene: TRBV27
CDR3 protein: CASSLTGEAYEQYF

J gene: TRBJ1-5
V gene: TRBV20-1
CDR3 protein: CSATQQGGYSNQPQHF

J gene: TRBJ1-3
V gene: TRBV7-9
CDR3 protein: CASSRSYSGNTIYF

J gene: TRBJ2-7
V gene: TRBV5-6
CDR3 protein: CASSSYRKSPYEQYF

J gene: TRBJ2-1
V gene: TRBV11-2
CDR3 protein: CASIPTAQTNEQFF

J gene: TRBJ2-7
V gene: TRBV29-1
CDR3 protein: CSVLQGADYEQYF

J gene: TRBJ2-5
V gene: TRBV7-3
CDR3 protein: CASSASGGAVKTQYF

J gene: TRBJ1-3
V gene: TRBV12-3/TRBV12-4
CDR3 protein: CASRQQGAGNTIYF

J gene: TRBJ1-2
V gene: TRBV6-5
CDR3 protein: CASTRGGWGFGGYTF

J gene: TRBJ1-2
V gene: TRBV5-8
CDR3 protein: CASSPRTGYYGYTF

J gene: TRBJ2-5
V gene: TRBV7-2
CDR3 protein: CASSYRDIKETQYF

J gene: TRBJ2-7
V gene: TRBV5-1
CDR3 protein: CASSLGGYEQYF